The present TCR beta chain was sequenced within a study of OX40 agonist ivuxolimab in advanced cancers. CDR1 and CDR2 (germline): MNHNY, SVGAGI (reference sequence). The CDR3 runs to 13 residues. Trimming shortened V by 6 bases and J by 3 bases, and 12 bases separated the two germline ends. The repertoire was sequenced with immunoSEQ multiplex PCR; TCRdb's copy has only in-frame clones and lacks some. The data contain more than 30,000 clones, under 85% of them singletons. J is TRBJ2-7 and V is TRBV6-6, with D possibly being TRBD2 (5 bases). The TCR sequence derives from an adult with an advanced solid tumor such as melanoma, head and neck, liver or kidney cancer. The sequences come from CD4+ or CD8+ T cells sorted from blood, collected in a trial of the OX40 agonist ivuxolimab. The DNA for the CDR3 is TGTGCCAGCAGCGAGGGCAGGATCTACGAGCAGTACTTC. This translates into CASSEGRIYEQYF.